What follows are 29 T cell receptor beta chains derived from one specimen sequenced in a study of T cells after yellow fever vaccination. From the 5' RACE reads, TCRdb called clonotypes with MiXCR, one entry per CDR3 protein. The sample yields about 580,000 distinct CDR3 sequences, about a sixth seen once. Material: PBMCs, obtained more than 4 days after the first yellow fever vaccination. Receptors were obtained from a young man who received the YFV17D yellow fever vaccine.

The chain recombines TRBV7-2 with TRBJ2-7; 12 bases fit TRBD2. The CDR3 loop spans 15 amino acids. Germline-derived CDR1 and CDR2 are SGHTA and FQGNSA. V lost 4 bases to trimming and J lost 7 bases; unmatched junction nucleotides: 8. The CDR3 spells CASSSPSGGAGEQYF. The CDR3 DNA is TGTGCCAGCAGCTCCCCTAGCGGGGGGGCGGGTGAGCAGTACTTC.

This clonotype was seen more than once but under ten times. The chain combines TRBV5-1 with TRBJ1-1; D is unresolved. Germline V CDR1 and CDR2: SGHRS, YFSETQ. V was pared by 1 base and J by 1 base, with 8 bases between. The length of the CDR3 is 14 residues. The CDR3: CASSLNSRNTEAFF. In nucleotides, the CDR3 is TGCGCCAGCAGCTTGAATTCCAGGAACACTGAAGCTTTCTTT.

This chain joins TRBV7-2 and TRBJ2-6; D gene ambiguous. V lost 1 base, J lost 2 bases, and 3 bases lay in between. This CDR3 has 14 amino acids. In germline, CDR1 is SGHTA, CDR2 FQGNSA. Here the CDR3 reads CASSLDTGANVLTF. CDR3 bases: TGTGCCAGCAGCTTAGACACTGGGGCCAACGTCCTGACTTTC.

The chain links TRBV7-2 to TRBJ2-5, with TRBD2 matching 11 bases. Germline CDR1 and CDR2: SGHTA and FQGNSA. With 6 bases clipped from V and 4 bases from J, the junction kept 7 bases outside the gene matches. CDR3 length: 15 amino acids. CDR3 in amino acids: CASSSGGAGGETQYF. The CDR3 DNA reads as TGTGCCAGCAGTAGCGGGGGGGCGGGTGGAGAGACCCAGTACTTC.

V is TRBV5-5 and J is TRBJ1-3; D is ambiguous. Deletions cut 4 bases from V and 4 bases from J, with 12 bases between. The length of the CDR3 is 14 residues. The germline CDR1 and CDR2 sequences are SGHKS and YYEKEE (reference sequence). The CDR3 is CASSDTGSGNTIYF. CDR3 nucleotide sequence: TGTGCCAGCAGCGATACGGGGAGCGGAAACACCATATATTTT.

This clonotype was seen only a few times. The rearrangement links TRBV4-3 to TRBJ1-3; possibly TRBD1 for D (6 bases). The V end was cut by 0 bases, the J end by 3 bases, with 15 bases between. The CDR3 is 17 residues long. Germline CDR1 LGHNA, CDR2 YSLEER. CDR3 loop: CASSQEFQGLGGNTIYF. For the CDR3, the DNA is TGCGCCAGCAGCCAAGAGTTCCAGGGGCTAGGTGGAAACACCATATATTTT.

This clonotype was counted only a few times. CDR3 in amino acids: CAISELGADTQYF. The CDR3 bases are TGTGCCATCAGTGAGTTGGGGGCAGATACGCAGTATTTT. The V and J genes are TRBV10-3 and TRBJ2-3, with D perhaps being TRBD1 or TRBD2 (5 bases each). This CDR3 is built from 13 residues. CDR1 is ENHRY, CDR2 SYGVKD, per germline. Trimming took off 1 base at V and 4 bases at J, with 6 bases between the two ends.

The CDR3: CASRRTGTGDNEQFF. Here the CDR3 DNA reads TGTGCCAGCAGGCGCACCGGGACAGGGGACAATGAGCAGTTCTTC. The J gene is TRBJ2-1, the V gene TRBV12-3 or TRBV12-4, with 10 bases identical to TRBD1. Losses at the gene ends were 6 bases for V and 5 bases for J; bases not matched to a gene: 7. The CDR3 sequence is 15 residues long.

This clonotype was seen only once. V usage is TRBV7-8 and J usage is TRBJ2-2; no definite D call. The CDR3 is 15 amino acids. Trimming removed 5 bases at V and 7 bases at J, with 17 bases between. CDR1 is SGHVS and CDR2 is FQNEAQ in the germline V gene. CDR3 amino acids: CASSRLAGISGELFF. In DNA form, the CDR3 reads TGTGCCAGCAGCCGACTGGCAGGTATCAGCGGGGAGCTGTTTTTT.

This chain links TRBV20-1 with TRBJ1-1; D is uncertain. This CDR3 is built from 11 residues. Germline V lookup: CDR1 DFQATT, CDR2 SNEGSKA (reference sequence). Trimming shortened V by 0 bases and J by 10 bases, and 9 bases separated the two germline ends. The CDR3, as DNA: TGCAGTGCTAGAGATGGGAGAGTAGCTTTCTTT. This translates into CSARDGRVAFF.

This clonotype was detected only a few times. The CDR3 region has the DNA TGCGCCAGCAGTCCGAGCCAGACTAGGGAGACCCAGTACTTC. Translating it yields CASSPSQTRETQYF. V and J are TRBV5-1 and TRBJ2-5; D is possibly TRBD2 (6 bases). V was clipped by 5 bases and J by 5 bases, with 16 bases between them. This CDR3 has 14 amino acids. Germline V gives CDR1 SGHRS, CDR2 YFSETQ.

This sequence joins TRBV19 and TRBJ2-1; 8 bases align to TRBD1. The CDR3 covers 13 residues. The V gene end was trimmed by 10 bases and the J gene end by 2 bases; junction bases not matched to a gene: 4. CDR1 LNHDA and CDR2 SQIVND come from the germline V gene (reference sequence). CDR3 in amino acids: CATSGQAYNEQFF. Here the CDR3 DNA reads TGTGCCACTTCGGGACAGGCCTACAATGAGCAGTTCTTC.

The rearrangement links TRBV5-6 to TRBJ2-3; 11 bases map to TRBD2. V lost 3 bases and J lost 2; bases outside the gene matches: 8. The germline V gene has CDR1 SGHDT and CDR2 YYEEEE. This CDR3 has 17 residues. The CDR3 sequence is CASSSFLAGGNTDTQYF. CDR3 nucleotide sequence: TGTGCCAGCAGCTCTTTTCTAGCGGGGGGCAACACAGATACGCAGTATTTT.

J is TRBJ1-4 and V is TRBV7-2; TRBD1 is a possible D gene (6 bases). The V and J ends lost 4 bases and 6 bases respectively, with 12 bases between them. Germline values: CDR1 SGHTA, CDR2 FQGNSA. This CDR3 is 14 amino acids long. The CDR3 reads CASSSWGADEKLFF. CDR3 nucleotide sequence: TGTGCCAGCAGCTCGTGGGGGGCAGATGAAAAACTGTTTTTT. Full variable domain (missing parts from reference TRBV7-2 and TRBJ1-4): GAGVSQSPSNKVTEKGKDVELRCDPISGHTALYWYRQSLGQGLEFLIYFQGNSAPDKSGLPSDRFSAERTGGSVSTLTIQRTQQEDSAVYLCASSSWGADEKLFFGSGTQLSVL.

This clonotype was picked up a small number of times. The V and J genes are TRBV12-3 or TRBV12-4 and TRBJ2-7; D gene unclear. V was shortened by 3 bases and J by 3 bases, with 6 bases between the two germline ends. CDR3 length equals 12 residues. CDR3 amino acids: CASSFSDYEQYF. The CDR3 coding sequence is TGTGCCAGCAGTTTTTCCGACTACGAGCAGTACTTC.

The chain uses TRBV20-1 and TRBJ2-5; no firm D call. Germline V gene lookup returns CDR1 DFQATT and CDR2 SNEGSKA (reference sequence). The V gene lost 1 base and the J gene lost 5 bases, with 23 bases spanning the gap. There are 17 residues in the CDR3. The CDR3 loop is CSARVKLDSSFVETQYF. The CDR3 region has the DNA TGCAGTGCTAGAGTTAAGCTAGACTCCAGTTTTGTCGAGACCCAGTACTTC.

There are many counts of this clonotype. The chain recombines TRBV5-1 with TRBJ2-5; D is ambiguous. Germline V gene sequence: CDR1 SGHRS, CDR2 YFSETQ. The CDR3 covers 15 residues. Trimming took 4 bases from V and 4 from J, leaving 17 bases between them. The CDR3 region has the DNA TGCGCCAGCAGCCCGGAACGTCACAAAGGAGAGACCCAGTACTTC. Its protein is CASSPERHKGETQYF.

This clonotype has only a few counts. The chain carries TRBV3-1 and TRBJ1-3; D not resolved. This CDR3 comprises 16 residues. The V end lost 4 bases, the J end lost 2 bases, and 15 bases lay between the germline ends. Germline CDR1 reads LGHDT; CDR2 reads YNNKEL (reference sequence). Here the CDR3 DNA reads TGTGCCAGCAGCCGCCTGACGACATTTCCTGGAAACACCATATATTTT. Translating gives CASSRLTTFPGNTIYF. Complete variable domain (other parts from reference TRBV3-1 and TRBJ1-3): DTAVSQTPKYLVTQMGNDKSIKCEQNLGHDTMYWYKQDSKKFLKIMFSYNNKELIINETVPNRFSPKSPDKAHLNLHINSLELGDSAVYFCASSRLTTFPGNTIYFGEGSWLTVV.

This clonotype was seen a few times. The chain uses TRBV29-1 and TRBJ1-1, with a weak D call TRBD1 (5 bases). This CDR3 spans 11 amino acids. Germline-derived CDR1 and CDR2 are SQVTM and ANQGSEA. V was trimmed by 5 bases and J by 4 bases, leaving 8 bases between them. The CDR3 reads CSVYGGTEAFF. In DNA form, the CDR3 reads TGCAGCGTTTATGGGGGCACTGAAGCTTTCTTT.

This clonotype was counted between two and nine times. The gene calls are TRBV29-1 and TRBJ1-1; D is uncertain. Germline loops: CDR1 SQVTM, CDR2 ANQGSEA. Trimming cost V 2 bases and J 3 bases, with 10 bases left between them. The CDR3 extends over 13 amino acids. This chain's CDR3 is CSVEQIGHTEAFF. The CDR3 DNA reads TGCAGCGTTGAACAGATCGGGCACACTGAAGCTTTCTTT.

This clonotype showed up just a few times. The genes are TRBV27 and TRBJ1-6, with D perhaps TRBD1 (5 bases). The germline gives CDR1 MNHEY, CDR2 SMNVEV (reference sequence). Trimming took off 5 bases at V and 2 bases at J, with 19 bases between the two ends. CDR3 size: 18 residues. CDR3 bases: TGTGCCAGCAGTCGAGGCCCCCAGGGAGGGACCTATAATTCACCCCTCCACTTT. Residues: CASSRGPQGGTYNSPLHF.

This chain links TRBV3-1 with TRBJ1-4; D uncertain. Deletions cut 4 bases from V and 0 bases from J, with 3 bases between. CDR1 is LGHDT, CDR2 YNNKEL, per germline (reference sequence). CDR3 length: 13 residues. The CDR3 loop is CASSLTTNEKLFF. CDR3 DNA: TGTGCCAGCAGCCTAACAACTAATGAAAAACTGTTTTTT.

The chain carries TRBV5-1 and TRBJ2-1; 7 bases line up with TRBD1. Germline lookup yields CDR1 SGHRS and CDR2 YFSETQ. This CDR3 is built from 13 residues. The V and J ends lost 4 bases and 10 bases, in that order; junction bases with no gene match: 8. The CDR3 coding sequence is TGCGCCAGCAGCCCGGACAGGCCGAGGGAGCAGTTCTTC. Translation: CASSPDRPREQFF.

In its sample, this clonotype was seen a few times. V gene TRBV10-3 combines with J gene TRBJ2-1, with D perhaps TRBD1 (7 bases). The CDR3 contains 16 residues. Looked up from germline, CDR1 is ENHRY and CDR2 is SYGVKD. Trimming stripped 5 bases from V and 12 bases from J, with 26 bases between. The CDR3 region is CAISSGGTARMVLQFF. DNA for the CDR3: TGTGCCATCAGTTCAGGCGGGACAGCCCGAATGGTGTTGCAGTTCTTC.

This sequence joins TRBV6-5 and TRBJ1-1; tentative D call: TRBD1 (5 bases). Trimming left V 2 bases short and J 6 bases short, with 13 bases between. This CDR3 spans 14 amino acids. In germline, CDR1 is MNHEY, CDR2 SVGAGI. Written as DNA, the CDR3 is TGTGCCAGCAGTTACCTGCAGGGAGCGTCTGAAGCTTTCTTT. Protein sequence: CASSYLQGASEAFF.

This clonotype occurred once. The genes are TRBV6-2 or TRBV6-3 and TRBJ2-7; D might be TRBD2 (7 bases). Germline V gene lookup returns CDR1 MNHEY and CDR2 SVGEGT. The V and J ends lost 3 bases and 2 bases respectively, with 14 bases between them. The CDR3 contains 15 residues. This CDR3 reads CASSYQGGGPYEQYV. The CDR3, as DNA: TGTGCCAGCAGTTATCAAGGCGGGGGCCCCTACGAGCAGTACGTC.

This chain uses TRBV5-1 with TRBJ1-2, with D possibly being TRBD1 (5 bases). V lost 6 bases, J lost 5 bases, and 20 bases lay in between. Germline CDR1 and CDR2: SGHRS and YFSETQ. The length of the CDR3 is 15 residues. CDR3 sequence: CASKSPGTGSYGYTF. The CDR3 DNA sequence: TGCGCCAGCAAATCCCCCGGTACAGGAAGTTATGGCTACACCTTC.

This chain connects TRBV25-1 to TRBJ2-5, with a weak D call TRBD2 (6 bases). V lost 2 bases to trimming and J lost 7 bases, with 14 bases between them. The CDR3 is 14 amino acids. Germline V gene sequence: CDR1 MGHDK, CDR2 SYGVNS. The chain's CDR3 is CASSEATRGGTQYF. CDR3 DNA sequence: TGTGCCAGCAGTGAAGCGACGCGGGGCGGGACCCAGTACTTC. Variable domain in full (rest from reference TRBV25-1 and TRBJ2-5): EADIYQTPRYLVIGTGKKITLECSQTMGHDKMYWYQQDPGMELHLIHYSYGVNSTEKGDLSSESTVSRIRTEHFPLTLESARPSHTSQYLCASSEATRGGTQYFGPGTRLLVL.

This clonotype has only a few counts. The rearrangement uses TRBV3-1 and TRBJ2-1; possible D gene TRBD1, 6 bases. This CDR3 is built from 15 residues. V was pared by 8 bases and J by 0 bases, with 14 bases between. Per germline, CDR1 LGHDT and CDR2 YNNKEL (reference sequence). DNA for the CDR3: TGTGCCAGCGGCAGGGGAGCCGGCTCCTACAATGAGCAGTTCTTC. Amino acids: CASGRGAGSYNEQFF.